Below are 3 T cell receptor beta chains sequenced from a single sample in a study of cytomegalovirus exposure and HLA in healthy donors. In the PCR, 60 Vbeta and 13 Jbeta primers were used. The data were produced by immunoSEQ multiplex PCR, yet TCRdb's version contains in-frame clones alone and is incomplete. This repertoire includes 30,000 to 35,000 clones. Material for sequencing was PBMCs. These receptors all stem from a woman between 35 and 50 years old in good health and CMV-seropositive.

The rearrangement joins TRBV7-9 to TRBJ2-7; 12 nucleotides agree with TRBD2. V was pared by 4 bases and J by 5 bases, with 0 bases of the junction left unmatched. Germline V gene lookup returns CDR1 SEHNR and CDR2 FQNEAQ (reference sequence). The CDR3 is made up of 13 amino acids. In DNA, the CDR3 is TGTGCCAGCAGCTCTAGCGGGAGGGACGAGCAGTACTTC. Amino acid sequence: CASSSSGRDEQYF. Using reference TRBV7-9 and TRBJ2-7 for the parts outside the CDR3, the full variable domain is DTGVSQNPRHKITKRGQNVTFRCDPISEHNRLYWYRQTLGQGPEFLTYFQNEAQLEKSRLLSDRFSAERPKGSFSTLEIQRTEQGDSAMYLCASSSSGRDEQYFGPGTRLTVT.

As concerns this clone: The junction departs from germline at one end; a sequencing error may be responsible. V gene TRBV30 combines with J gene TRBJ2-5; 7 nucleotides align to TRBD2. Germline V gene lookup returns CDR1 GTSNPN and CDR2 SVGIG (reference sequence). The CDR3 consists of 15 residues. The CDR3 bases are TGTGCCGGGAGGGCGGGAGCGCAGTACCAAGAGACCCAGTACTTC. Its translation is CAGRAGAQYQETQYF.

The CDR3 nucleotides read TGTGCCAGCAGTCCCGACTGGCGCTCCTACAATGAGCAGTTCTTC. As protein: CASSPDWRSYNEQFF. The V gene is TRBV6-5, the J gene TRBJ2-1; D not resolved. CDR3 length: 15 residues. The germline V gene encodes CDR1 MNHEY and CDR2 SVGAGI. V lost 5 bases to trimming and J lost 0 bases, with 11 bases between them.